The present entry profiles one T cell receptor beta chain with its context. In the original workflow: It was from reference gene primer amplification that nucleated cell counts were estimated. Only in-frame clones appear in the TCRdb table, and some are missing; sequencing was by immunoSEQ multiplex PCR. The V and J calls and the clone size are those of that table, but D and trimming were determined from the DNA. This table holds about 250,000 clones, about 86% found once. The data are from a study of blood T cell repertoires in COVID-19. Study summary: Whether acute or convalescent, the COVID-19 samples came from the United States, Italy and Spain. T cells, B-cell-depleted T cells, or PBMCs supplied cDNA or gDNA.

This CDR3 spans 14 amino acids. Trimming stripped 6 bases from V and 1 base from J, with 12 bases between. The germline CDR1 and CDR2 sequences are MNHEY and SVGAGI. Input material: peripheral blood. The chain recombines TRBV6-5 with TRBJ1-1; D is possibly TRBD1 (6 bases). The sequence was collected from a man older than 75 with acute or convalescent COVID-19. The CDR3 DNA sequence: TGTGCCAGCAGGCTGGGACAACCGAACACTGAAGCTTTCTTT. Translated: CASRLGQPNTEAFF.